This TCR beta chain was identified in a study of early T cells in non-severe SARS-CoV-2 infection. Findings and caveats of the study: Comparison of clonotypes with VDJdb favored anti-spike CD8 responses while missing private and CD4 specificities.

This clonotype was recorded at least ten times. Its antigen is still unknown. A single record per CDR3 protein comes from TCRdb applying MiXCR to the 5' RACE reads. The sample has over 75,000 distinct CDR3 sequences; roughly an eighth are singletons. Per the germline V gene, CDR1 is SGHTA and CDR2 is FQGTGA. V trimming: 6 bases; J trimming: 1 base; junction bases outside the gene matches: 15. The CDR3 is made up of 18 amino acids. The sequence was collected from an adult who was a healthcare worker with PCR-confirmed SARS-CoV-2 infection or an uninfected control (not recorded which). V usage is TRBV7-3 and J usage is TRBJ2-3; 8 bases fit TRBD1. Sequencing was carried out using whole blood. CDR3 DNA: TGTGCCAGCAGTCTTGCTCCAGGGGGCTGGAGTGGCACAGATACGCAGTATTTT. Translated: CASSLAPGGWSGTDTQYF.